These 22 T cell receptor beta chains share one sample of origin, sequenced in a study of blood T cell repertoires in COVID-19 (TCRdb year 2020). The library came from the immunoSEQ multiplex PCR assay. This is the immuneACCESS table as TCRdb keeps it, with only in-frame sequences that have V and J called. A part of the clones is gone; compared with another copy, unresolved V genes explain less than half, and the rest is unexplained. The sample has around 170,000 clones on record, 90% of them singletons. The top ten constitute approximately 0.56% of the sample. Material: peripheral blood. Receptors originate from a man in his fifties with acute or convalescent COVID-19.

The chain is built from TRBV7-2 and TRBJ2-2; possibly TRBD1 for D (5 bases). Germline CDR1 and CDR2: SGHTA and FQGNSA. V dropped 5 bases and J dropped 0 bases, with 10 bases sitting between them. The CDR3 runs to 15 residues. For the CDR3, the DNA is TGTGCCAGCAGCGACGGACATTCGAACACCGGGGAGCTGTTTTTT. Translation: CASSDGHSNTGELFF.

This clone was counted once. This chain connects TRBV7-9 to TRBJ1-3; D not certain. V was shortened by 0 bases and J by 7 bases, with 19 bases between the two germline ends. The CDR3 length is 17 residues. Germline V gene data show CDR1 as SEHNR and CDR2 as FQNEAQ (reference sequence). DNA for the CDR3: TGTGCCAGCAGCTTAGCGGGAGGGCTTAACAGCGGTAACACCATATATTTT. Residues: CASSLAGGLNSGNTIYF.

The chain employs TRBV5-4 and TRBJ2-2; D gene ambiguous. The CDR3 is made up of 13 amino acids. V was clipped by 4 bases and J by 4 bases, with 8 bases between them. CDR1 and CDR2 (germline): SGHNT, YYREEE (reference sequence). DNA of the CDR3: TGTGCCAGCAGCCCAGGTACCACCGGGGAGCTGTTTTTT. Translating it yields CASSPGTTGELFF.

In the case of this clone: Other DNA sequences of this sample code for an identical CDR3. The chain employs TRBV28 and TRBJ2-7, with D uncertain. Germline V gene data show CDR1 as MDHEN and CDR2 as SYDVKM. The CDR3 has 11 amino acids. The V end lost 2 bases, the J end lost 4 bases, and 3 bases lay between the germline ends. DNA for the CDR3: TGTGCCAGCAGTTTACGTTACGAGCAGTACTTC. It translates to CASSLRYEQYF.

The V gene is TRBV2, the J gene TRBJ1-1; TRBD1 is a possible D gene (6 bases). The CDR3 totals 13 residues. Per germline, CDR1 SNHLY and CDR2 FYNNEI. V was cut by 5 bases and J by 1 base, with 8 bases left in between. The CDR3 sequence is CASSLDRNTEAFF. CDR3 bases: TGTGCCAGCAGTCTGGACAGGAACACTGAAGCTTTCTTT.

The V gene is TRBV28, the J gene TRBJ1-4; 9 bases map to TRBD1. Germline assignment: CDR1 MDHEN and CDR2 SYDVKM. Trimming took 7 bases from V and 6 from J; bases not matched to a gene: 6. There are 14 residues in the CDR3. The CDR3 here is CASIPGTGYEKLFF. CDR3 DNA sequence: TGTGCCAGCATCCCCGGGACAGGGTATGAAAAACTGTTTTTT. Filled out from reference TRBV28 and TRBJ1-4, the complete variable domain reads DVKVTQSSRYLVKRTGEKVFLECVQDMDHENMFWYRQDPGLGLRLIYFSYDVKMKEKGDIPEGYSVSREKKERFSLILESASTNQTSMYLCASIPGTGYEKLFFGSGTQLSVL.

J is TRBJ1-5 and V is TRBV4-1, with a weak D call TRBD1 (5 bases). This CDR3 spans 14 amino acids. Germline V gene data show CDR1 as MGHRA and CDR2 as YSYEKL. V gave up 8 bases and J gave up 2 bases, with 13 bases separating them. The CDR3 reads CASSVQDRNQPQHF. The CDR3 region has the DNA TGCGCCAGCTCTGTACAGGACCGCAATCAGCCCCAGCATTTT.

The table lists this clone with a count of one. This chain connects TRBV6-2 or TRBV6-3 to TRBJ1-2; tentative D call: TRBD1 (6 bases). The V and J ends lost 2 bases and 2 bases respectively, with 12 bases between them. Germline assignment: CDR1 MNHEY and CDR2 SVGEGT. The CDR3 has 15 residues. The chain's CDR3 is CASSYGGQSNYGYTF. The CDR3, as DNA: TGTGCCAGCAGTTACGGCGGACAGAGCAACTATGGCTACACCTTC.

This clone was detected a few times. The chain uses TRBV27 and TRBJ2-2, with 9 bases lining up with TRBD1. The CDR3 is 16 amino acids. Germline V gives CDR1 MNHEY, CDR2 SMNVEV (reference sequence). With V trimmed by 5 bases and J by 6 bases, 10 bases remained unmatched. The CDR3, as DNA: TGTGCCAGCAGTCCGCACAACAGGGGGCGGGCCGGGGAGCTGTTTTTT. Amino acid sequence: CASSPHNRGRAGELFF.

The CDR3 is CAISTGSSSYNSPLHF. For the CDR3, the DNA is TGTGCCATCAGTACAGGGTCGAGCTCCTATAATTCACCCCTCCACTTT. The rearrangement joins TRBV10-3 to TRBJ1-6, with D tentatively TRBD1 (6 bases). The CDR3 totals 16 residues. With 5 bases removed from V and 0 bases from J, the gap between germline ends came to 11 bases. The germline V gene encodes CDR1 ENHRY and CDR2 SYGVKD.

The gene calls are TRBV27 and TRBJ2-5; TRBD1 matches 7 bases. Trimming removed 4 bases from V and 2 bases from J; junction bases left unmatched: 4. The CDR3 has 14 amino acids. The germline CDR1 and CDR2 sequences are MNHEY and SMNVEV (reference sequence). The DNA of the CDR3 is TGTGCCAGCAGTTCCCGGGACAGTCAAGAGACCCAGTACTTC. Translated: CASSSRDSQETQYF.

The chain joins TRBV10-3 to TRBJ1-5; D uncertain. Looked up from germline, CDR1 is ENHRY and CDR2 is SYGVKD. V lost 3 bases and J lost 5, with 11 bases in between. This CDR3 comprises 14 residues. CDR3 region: CAISDGRIHQPQHF. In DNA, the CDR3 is TGTGCCATCAGTGACGGGAGGATTCATCAGCCCCAGCATTTT.

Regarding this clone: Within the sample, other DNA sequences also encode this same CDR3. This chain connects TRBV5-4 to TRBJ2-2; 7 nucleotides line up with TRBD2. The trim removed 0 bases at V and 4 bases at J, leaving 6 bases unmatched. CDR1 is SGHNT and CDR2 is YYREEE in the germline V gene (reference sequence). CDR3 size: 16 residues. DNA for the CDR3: TGTGCCAGCAGCTTGGTTGGCGGGAGTGGCACCGGGGAGCTGTTTTTT. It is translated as CASSLVGGSGTGELFF.

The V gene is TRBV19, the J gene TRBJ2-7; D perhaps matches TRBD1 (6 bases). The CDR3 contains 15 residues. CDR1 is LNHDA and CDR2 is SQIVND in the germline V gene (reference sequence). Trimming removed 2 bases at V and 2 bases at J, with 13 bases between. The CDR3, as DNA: TGTGCCAGTAGTATATTCTTGGGACAAGCCTACGAGCAGTACTTC. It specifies CASSIFLGQAYEQYF.

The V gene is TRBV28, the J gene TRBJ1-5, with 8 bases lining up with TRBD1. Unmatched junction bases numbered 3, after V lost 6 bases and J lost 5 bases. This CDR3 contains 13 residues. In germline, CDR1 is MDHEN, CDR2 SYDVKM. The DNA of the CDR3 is TGTGCCAGCAGGAAACAGGGGGATCAGCCCCAGCATTTT. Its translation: CASRKQGDQPQHF.

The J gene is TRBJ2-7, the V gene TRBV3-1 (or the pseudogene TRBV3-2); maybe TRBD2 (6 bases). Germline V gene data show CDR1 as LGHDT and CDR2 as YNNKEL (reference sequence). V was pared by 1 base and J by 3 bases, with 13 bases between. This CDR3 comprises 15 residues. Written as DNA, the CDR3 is TGTGCCAGCAGCCAAGGACCGGGACTGGGCTACGAGCAGTACTTC. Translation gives CASSQGPGLGYEQYF.

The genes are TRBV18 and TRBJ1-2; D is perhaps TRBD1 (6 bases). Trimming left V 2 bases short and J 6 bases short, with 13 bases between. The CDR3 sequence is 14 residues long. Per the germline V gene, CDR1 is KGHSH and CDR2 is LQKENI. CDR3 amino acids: CASSPVFGQNGYTF. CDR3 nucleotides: TGTGCCAGCTCACCAGTCTTCGGACAGAATGGCTACACCTTC. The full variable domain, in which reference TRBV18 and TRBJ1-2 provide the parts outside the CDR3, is NAGVMQNPRHLVRRRGQEARLRCSPMKGHSHVYWYRQLPEEGLKFMVYLQKENIIDESGMPKERFSAEFPKEGPSILRIQQVVRGDSAAYFCASSPVFGQNGYTFGSGTRLTVV.

As DNA, the CDR3 is TGTGCCAGCAGTCCGCTTTGGGGGGGGGATTCACCCCTCCACTTT. Translating gives CASSPLWGGDSPLHF. The rearrangement joins TRBV3-1 (or the pseudogene TRBV3-2) to TRBJ1-6; possibly TRBD1 for D (5 bases). Looked up from germline, CDR1 is LGHDT and CDR2 is YNNKEL (reference sequence). The CDR3 loop spans 15 amino acids. V was shortened by 6 bases and J by 8 bases, with 17 bases between the two germline ends.

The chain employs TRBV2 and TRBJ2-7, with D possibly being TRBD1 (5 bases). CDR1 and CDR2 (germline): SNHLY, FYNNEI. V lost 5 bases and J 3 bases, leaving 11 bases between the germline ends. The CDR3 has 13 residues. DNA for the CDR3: TGTGCCAGCAGTCTACAGGCGGTCTACGAGCAGTACGTC. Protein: CASSLQAVYEQYV.

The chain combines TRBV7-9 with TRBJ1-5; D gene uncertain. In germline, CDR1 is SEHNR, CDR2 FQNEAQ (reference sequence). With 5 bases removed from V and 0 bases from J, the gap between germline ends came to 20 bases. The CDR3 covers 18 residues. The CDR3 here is CASSPGGFTDYSNQPQHF. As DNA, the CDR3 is TGTGCCAGCAGCCCCGGAGGGTTTACAGATTATAGCAATCAGCCCCAGCATTTT. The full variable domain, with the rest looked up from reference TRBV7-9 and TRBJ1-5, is DTGVSQNPRHKITKRGQNVTFRCDPISEHNRLYWYRQTLGQGPEFLTYFQNEAQLEKSRLLSDRFSAERPKGSFSTLEIQRTEQGDSAMYLCASSPGGFTDYSNQPQHFGDGTRLSIL.

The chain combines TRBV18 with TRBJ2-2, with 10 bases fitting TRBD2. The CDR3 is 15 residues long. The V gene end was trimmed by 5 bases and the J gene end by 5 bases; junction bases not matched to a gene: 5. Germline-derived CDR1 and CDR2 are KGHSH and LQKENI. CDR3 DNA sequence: TGTGCCAGCTCAAAGGGACTAGCGTCGACCGGGGAGCTGTTTTTT. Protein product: CASSKGLASTGELFF.

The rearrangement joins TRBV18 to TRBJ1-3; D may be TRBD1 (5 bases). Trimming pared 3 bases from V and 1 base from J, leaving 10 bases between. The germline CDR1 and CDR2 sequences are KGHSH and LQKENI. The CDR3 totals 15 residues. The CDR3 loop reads CASSPFDRSGNTIYF. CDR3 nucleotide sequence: TGTGCCAGCTCACCGTTCGACAGATCTGGAAACACCATATATTTT.